The next 20 T cell receptor beta chains were all read from a single sample in a study of OX40 agonist ivuxolimab in advanced cancers. Receptor libraries were prepared by the immunoSEQ multiplex PCR assay. TCRdb mirrors the immuneACCESS table, restricted to in-frame sequences. Some clones are absent from its copies; in checked studies, under half trace to an unresolved V gene, and the reason for the others is unknown. Counted in this sample were about 73,000 clones; 65% to 90% of them appeared once. The top ten clones comprise more than 0.65% of the sample. The sequencing here drew on CD4+ or CD8+ T cells sorted from blood, taken in a trial of the OX40 agonist ivuxolimab. The receptors here all came from an adult with an advanced solid tumor such as melanoma, head and neck, liver or kidney cancer.

The chain couples TRBV28 to TRBJ1-5, with no clear D. The V end lost 6 bases, the J end lost 2 bases, and 5 bases lay between the germline ends. The CDR3 is 12 amino acids. CDR1 and CDR2 (germline): MDHEN, SYDVKM. For the CDR3, the DNA is TGTGCCAGCAGGGGTGGCAATCAGCCCCAGCATTTT. This gives the protein CASRGGNQPQHF.

This clone appeared once. The chain joins TRBV20-1 to TRBJ2-1; D is undetermined. Trimming removed 3 bases at V and 6 bases at J, with 3 bases between. This CDR3 is built from 10 residues. CDR1 and CDR2 from the germline V gene are DFQATT and SNEGSKA (reference sequence). The CDR3 bases are TGCAGTGCTAGTTTCAATGAGCAGTTCTTC. It yields the protein CSASFNEQFF.

This clone came up a few times. This chain uses TRBV6-1 with TRBJ1-5; 7 bases map to TRBD1. Germline V gene data show CDR1 as MNHNS and CDR2 as SASEGT. The trim removed 7 bases at V and 6 bases at J, leaving 6 bases unmatched. The CDR3 runs 13 residues. The CDR3 region is CASKRGQGQPQHF. The CDR3, as DNA: TGTGCCAGCAAAAGGGGGCAGGGTCAGCCCCAGCATTTT.

The chain has TRBV28 and TRBJ2-7; TRBD1 matches at 9 bases. Germline V gives CDR1 MDHEN, CDR2 SYDVKM. J lost 3 bases, V lost 8 bases, and 8 bases had no gene match. This CDR3 contains 14 residues. DNA for the CDR3: TGTGCCAGCGAGGACAGGGGTGGCGTCTACGAGCAGTACTTC. Translation: CASEDRGGVYEQYF.

CDR3 nucleotides: TGTGCCAGCAGCTTAGGAAGACAGCCTAATCAGCCCCAGCATTTT. Amino acids: CASSLGRQPNQPQHF. V usage is TRBV7-6 and J usage is TRBJ1-5; a possible D gene is TRBD1 (5 bases). The length of the CDR3 is 15 residues. From germline, CDR1 is SGHVS and CDR2 FNYEAQ. V was pared by 1 base and J by 4 bases, with 11 bases between.

The chain combines TRBV18 with TRBJ2-7, with 9 bases aligning to TRBD1. Germline trimming cut 5 bases from V and 6 bases from J; bases unmatched to any gene: 5. CDR1 is KGHSH and CDR2 is LQKENI in the germline V gene. The CDR3 runs to 13 residues. The DNA for the CDR3 is TGTGCCAGCTCATCGGGACAGGGTGGCGAGCAGTACTTC. Protein product: CASSSGQGGEQYF.

The V and J genes are TRBV20-1 and TRBJ1-1; tentatively, D is TRBD1 (5 bases). Germline CDR1 is DFQATT and CDR2 is SNEGSKA (reference sequence). V was pared by 4 bases and J by 13 bases, with 16 bases between. CDR3 length: 11 residues. This chain's CDR3 is CSATGSLWVFF. The DNA for the CDR3 is TGCAGTGCTACAGGGTCCTTATGGGTTTTCTTT.

As DNA, the CDR3 is TGTGCCAGTAGTATAACAGGGATAGAGACCCAGTACTTC. Its translation: CASSITGIETQYF. The chain links TRBV19 to TRBJ2-5, with D possibly TRBD1 on 6 matching bases. Germline loops: CDR1 LNHDA, CDR2 SQIVND (reference sequence). The CDR3 runs to 13 residues. Trimming stripped 2 bases from V and 4 bases from J, with 8 bases between.

A few counts support this clone. The chain uses TRBV5-1 and TRBJ2-5; no firm D call. V was clipped by 0 bases and J by 4 bases, with 10 bases between them. The CDR3 totals 14 residues. Germline V gene sequence: CDR1 SGHRS, CDR2 YFSETQ. As DNA, the CDR3 is TGCGCCAGCAGCTTGGTAACAGAAGGAGAGACCCAGTACTTC. This gives the protein CASSLVTEGETQYF.

The chain uses TRBV7-2 and TRBJ2-5; 7 nucleotides match TRBD2. CDR3 size: 16 residues. Per the germline V gene, CDR1 is SGHTA and CDR2 is FQGNSA. The trim removed 0 bases at V and 2 bases at J, leaving 6 bases unmatched. The CDR3 DNA follows: TGTGCCAGCAGCTTAGCGCGTAGTAGCGGGCAAGAGACCCAGTACTTC. Protein sequence: CASSLARSSGQETQYF.

This chain uses TRBV7-9 with TRBJ2-1; 15 bases fit TRBD2. This CDR3 comprises 16 residues. CDR1 and CDR2 (germline): SEHNR, FQNEAQ (reference sequence). V was pared by 5 bases and J by 9 bases, with 8 bases of the junction left unmatched. CDR3 coding DNA: TGTGCCAGCAGCCGGACTAGCGGGGGGGTGATCGGTGAGCAGTTCTTC. The encoded protein is CASSRTSGGVIGEQFF.

The gene calls are TRBV5-6 and TRBJ2-2, with 8 bases identical to TRBD2. CDR1 and CDR2 from the germline V gene are SGHDT and YYEEEE. The V gene end was trimmed by 4 bases and the J gene end by 6 bases; junction bases not matched to a gene: 8. This CDR3 is 15 amino acids long. CDR3 coding DNA: TGTGCCAGCAGCGGGCGTAGCGGGGTCGCCGGGGAGCTGTTTTTT. Protein sequence: CASSGRSGVAGELFF. The full variable domain, in which reference TRBV5-6 and TRBJ2-2 provide the parts outside the CDR3, is DAGVTQSPTHLIKTRGQQVTLRCSPKSGHDTVSWYQQALGQGPQFIFQYYEEEERQRGNFPDRFSGHQFPNYSSELNVNALLLGDSALYLCASSGRSGVAGELFFGEGSRLTVL.

This chain uses TRBV4-1 with TRBJ1-1; D remains unclear. Per germline, CDR1 MGHRA and CDR2 YSYEKL. V lost 6 bases, J lost 1 base, and 15 bases lay in between. The CDR3 runs 15 residues. CDR3 sequence (DNA): TGCGCCAGCAGAAGGGCCGAGGGAGCGAACACTGAAGCTTTCTTT. Translated, it gives CASRRAEGANTEAFF.

This clone has more than one count but fewer than ten. The chain is built from TRBV18 and TRBJ2-1; 12 nucleotides match TRBD2. The CDR3 has 16 residues. Germline CDR1 KGHSH, CDR2 LQKENI. V lost 3 bases, J lost 4 bases, and 4 bases stayed unmatched. CDR3 protein: CASSPSSGRVYNEQFF. The CDR3 DNA follows: TGTGCCAGCTCACCCTCTAGCGGGAGGGTTTACAATGAGCAGTTCTTC.

The chain couples TRBV7-2 to TRBJ1-5; no clear D. Trimming shortened V by 7 bases and J by 0 bases, and 13 bases separated the two germline ends. Germline CDR1 reads SGHTA; CDR2 reads FQGNSA. CDR3 size: 15 residues. CDR3 loop: CASTREAHSNQPQHF. The CDR3 nucleotides read TGTGCCAGCACCCGCGAGGCACATAGCAATCAGCCCCAGCATTTT.

The CDR3 DNA is TGTGCCAGCAGTAGATCGGGACAGGGGGACCAAGAGACCCAGTACTTC. Encoded protein: CASSRSGQGDQETQYF. This chain connects TRBV27 to TRBJ2-5; 11 bases agree with TRBD1. This CDR3 is built from 16 residues. V lost 5 bases to trimming and J lost 0 bases; unmatched junction nucleotides: 5. In germline, CDR1 is MNHEY, CDR2 SMNVEV (reference sequence).

The rearrangement uses TRBV19 and TRBJ2-5; 10 nucleotides agree with TRBD1. This CDR3 spans 14 amino acids. V lost 7 bases, J lost 11 bases, and 13 bases stayed unmatched. Germline loops: CDR1 LNHDA, CDR2 SQIVND (reference sequence). In DNA form, the CDR3 reads TGTGCCAGTATGGAGGGACAGGGGAGGGGTTGGCAGTACTTC. Its protein product is CASMEGQGRGWQYF.

This chain joins TRBV5-6 and TRBJ2-7; D possibly corresponds to TRBD2 (5 bases). This CDR3 has 12 residues. CDR1 is SGHDT and CDR2 is YYEEEE in the germline V gene. V was pared by 2 bases and J by 4 bases, with 7 bases between. CDR3 region: CASSFSGYEQYF. The CDR3 region has the DNA TGTGCCAGCAGCTTTTCGGGGTACGAGCAGTACTTC.

The rearrangement joins TRBV7-2 to TRBJ1-6, with D possibly being TRBD1 (5 bases). The germline V gene has CDR1 SGHTA and CDR2 FQGNSA. Trimming stripped 1 base from V and 11 bases from J, with 15 bases between. The CDR3 is 15 residues long. CDR3: CASSLESTGGAPLHF. CDR3 nucleotide sequence: TGTGCCAGCAGCTTAGAGAGTACAGGCGGGGCACCCCTCCACTTT.

The J gene is TRBJ1-5, the V gene TRBV7-9; 9 bases align to TRBD1. The V gene's germline CDR1 is SEHNR and CDR2 FQNEAQ (reference sequence). This CDR3 contains 16 residues. Trimming cost V 0 bases and J 6 bases; bases outside gene matches: 6. The DNA for the CDR3 is TGTGCCAGCAGCTTAGCTGGACAGGGGCAAGGTCAGCCCCAGCATTTT. Encoded protein: CASSLAGQGQGQPQHF. The full variable domain, in which reference TRBV7-9 and TRBJ1-5 provide the parts outside the CDR3, is DTGVSQNPRHKITKRGQNVTFRCDPISEHNRLYWYRQTLGQGPEFLTYFQNEAQLEKSRLLSDRFSAERPKGSFSTLEIQRTEQGDSAMYLCASSLAGQGQGQPQHFGDGTRLSIL.